The entry below gives a single T cell receptor (beta chain) sequence along with its context. Its matching antigen is unknown. This sample was taken from a study of T cell clonotyping in hematopoietic cell transplantation. The CDR3 totals 14 residues. After removal of 5 bases from V and 3 bases from J, the junction contained 3 bases not matched to a gene. Germline assignment: CDR1 SGHNT and CDR2 YYREEE (reference sequence). The assay was immunoSEQ multiplex PCR, and TCRdb's table has in-frame clones only and misses some. The data contain more than 12,000 clones, approximately 95% of them singletons. Samples: about 28 days before transplant, then days 30, 100 and 180 after. Findings of the study overall: After transplant, recipient diversity fell while pathologically expanded clonotypes grew through day 180. Cells were unsorted, so CD4 and CD8 contributions were not separated. Few recipient clonotypes overlapped donors; over 97% were de novo at given depth.

The TCR originated in a male patient between 55 and 70 years old who had an allogeneic stem cell transplant from an unrelated donor, so the T cells may come from the graft donor. Some clones in this sample may be carry-over from other donors' samples. V is TRBV5-4 and J is TRBJ2-3; 10 bases are shared with TRBD2. The source was PBMCs, collected 30 days after allogeneic stem cell transplant. The CDR3 nucleotides read TGTGCCAGCAGTTCTAGCGGGGGTACAGATACGCAGTATTTT. It codes for CASSSSGGTDTQYF.